This is a list of T cell receptor beta chains from one sample in a study of shared clonotypes between healthy human individuals. Sequencing was performed with immunoSEQ multiplex PCR; in TCRdb, only in-frame clones are kept and a portion is missing. The sample records 950,000 to 1,300,000 clones, around 74% being singletons. The sequenced material came from memory CD4+ T cells sorted from blood. The receptors come from a man in his late teens or twenties in good health. Both conserved end residues are part of each CDR3. D genes are given only for firm matches. The listing skips clone size in some rows; elsewhere it reads once, few, many or a size class.

D gene	V gene	J gene	clone size	CDR3 protein	CDR3 DNA
.	TRBV15	TRBJ2-3	once	CATSRDLGTQYF	TGTGCCACCAGCAGAGATTTGGGTACGCAGTATTTT
.	TRBV19	TRBJ1-3	.	CASSIGVSGNTIYF	TGTGCCAGTAGTATAGGCGTCTCAGGAAACACCATATATTTT
.	TRBV5-1	TRBJ1-1	.	CASPKPGTEQGAFF	TGCGCCAGCCCAAAGCCGGGCACCGAACAGGGAGCTTTCTTT
TRBD2	TRBV2	TRBJ2-7	.	CASTRTSGGAYEQYF	TGTGCCAGCACTAGGACTAGCGGGGGGGCCTACGAGCAGTACTTC
TRBD1	TRBV6-6	TRBJ2-4	.	CASSDRGSAKNIQYF	TGTGCCAGCAGTGACAGGGGGTCGGCCAAAAACATTCAGTACTTC
.	TRBV15	TRBJ2-6	.	CATNTRSGANVLTF	TGTGCCACCAATACCCGCTCTGGGGCCAACGTCCTGACTTTC
.	TRBV5-1	TRBJ2-5	many	CASSLLGTETQYF	TGCGCCAGCAGCCTCCTTGGAACTGAGACCCAGTACTTC
.	TRBV6-1	TRBJ2-5	.	CASRTQETQYF	TGTGCCAGCCGGACCCAAGAGACCCAGTACTTC
TRBD1	TRBV5-1	TRBJ1-2	.	CASSEGAGGYTF	TGCGCCAGCAGCGAGGGGGCAGGAGGCTACACCTTC
.	TRBV10-3	TRBJ1-3	.	CASGGSGNTIYF	TGTGCCAGTGGGGGGTCCGGAAACACCATATATTTT
TRBD1	TRBV4-3	TRBJ2-7	.	CASSQATGEYEQYF	TGCGCCAGCAGCCAAGCAACAGGGGAATACGAGCAGTACTTC
.	TRBV6-6	TRBJ1-2	.	CASRRWGNYGYTF	TGTGCCAGCCGAAGGTGGGGGAACTATGGCTACACCTTC
.	TRBV30	TRBJ1-3	.	CAWRQGGRNTIYF	TGTGCCTGGAGACAGGGAGGGAGAAACACCATATATTTT
.	TRBV6-5	TRBJ1-2	.	CASSYRNSYGYTF	TGTGCCAGCAGTTACAGGAATTCCTATGGCTACACCTTC
.	TRBV7-2	TRBJ2-7	few	CASSLGGGTRVHEQYF	TGTGCCAGCAGCTTAGGGGGCGGGACGAGGGTCCACGAGCAGTACTTC
.	TRBV19	TRBJ2-1	.	CASSIGAVSSYNEQFF	TGTGCCAGTAGTATCGGGGCGGTGAGCTCCTACAATGAGCAGTTCTTC
.	TRBV6-5	TRBJ1-5	many	CASSSSNHQPQHF	TGTGCCAGCAGTTCGTCAAATCATCAGCCCCAGCATTTT
.	TRBV9	TRBJ2-5	.	CASSPRPFLSQETQYF	TGTGCCAGCAGCCCCCGACCTTTTTTGTCCCAAGAGACCCAGTACTTC
.	TRBV4-1	TRBJ1-2	.	CASSQVLGPGGYTF	TGCGCCAGCAGCCAAGTCTTGGGGCCGGGAGGCTACACCTTC
.	TRBV6-5	TRBJ2-7	.	CASSKGVATEYEQYF	TGTGCCAGCAGCAAGGGAGTCGCTACCGAGTACGAGCAGTACTTC
.	TRBV11-2	TRBJ2-3	.	CASSPSSGGTDTQYF	TGTGCCAGCAGCCCCTCGTCGGGGGGCACAGATACGCAGTATTTT
TRBD2	TRBV18	TRBJ2-1	.	CASSWTSTVNEQFF	TGTGCCAGCTCCTGGACTAGCACGGTAAATGAGCAGTTCTTC
.	TRBV9	TRBJ1-2	.	CASSVDADHGYTF	TGTGCCAGCAGCGTAGATGCAGACCATGGCTACACCTTC
.	TRBV25-1	TRBJ1-2	.	CASSELGGTLARYTF	TGTGCCAGCAGTGAATTAGGCGGCACCCTCGCGCGCTACACCTTC
.	TRBV7-8	TRBJ1-1	.	CASSLLLTRSNTEAFF	TGTGCCAGCAGCTTACTGTTAACCCGTTCGAACACTGAAGCTTTCTTT
TRBD1	TRBV18	TRBJ1-2	.	CASSPSTGALYGYTF	TGTGCCAGCTCACCCTCGACAGGGGCCCTCTATGGCTACACCTTC
.	TRBV9	TRBJ1-3	.	CASSVALGREGNTIYF	TGTGCCAGCAGCGTAGCTCTAGGCCGGGAGGGAAACACCATATATTTT
.	TRBV6-6	TRBJ2-1	.	CASTHGNSGDEQFF	TGTGCCAGCACCCACGGGAACTCTGGGGATGAGCAGTTCTTC
TRBD1	TRBV18	TRBJ1-3	.	CASSSSRGRGNTIYF	TGTGCCAGCTCCTCATCAAGGGGGCGTGGAAACACCATATATTTT
.	TRBV7-8	TRBJ2-1	once	CASSLAFWTNADNEQFF	TGTGCCAGCAGCTTAGCATTTTGGACAAACGCCGACAATGAGCAGTTCTTC
TRBD2	TRBV7-6	TRBJ2-7	.	CASSLGVDGGRADFYEQYF	TGTGCCAGCAGCTTAGGCGTTGATGGCGGGAGGGCCGATTTCTACGAGCAGTACTTC
TRBD2	TRBV6-6	TRBJ2-4	.	CASTGGGIPKNIQYF	TGTGCCAGCACGGGGGGGGGCATACCCAAAAACATTCAGTACTTC
TRBD2	TRBV5-5	TRBJ2-7	.	CASSDGLAFNEQYF	TGTGCCAGCAGCGATGGACTAGCTTTCAACGAGCAGTACTTC
.	TRBV18	TRBJ1-4	once	CASSPLSLATNEKLFF	TGTGCCAGCTCACCCCTCTCGTTGGCAACTAATGAAAAACTGTTTTTT
.	TRBV2	TRBJ1-5	.	CASRVEWGQPQHF	TGTGCCAGCAGGGTTGAATGGGGTCAGCCCCAGCATTTT
.	TRBV20-1	TRBJ2-3	.	CSASDRDTQYF	TGCAGTGCTTCGGACCGAGATACGCAGTATTTT
.	TRBV2	TRBJ2-3	.	CASSRYGTDSTDTQYF	TGTGCCAGTTCAAGATACGGAACAGATAGCACAGATACGCAGTATTTT
.	TRBV5-1	TRBJ2-5	.	CASRRQGIQETQYF	TGCGCCAGCAGGAGGCAGGGAATCCAAGAGACCCAGTACTTC
.	TRBV4-3	TRBJ2-2	few	CASSQEVGVAVTGELFF	TGCGCCAGCAGCCAAGAGGTGGGAGTCGCGGTCACCGGGGAGCTGTTTTTT
TRBD1	TRBV10-3	TRBJ2-7	.	CAISDTNRGSGPTYEQYF	TGTGCCATCAGTGACACAAACAGGGGGAGCGGGCCCACCTACGAGCAGTACTTC
TRBD1	TRBV5-4	TRBJ1-2	.	CASSETGQPGYGYTF	TGTGCCAGCAGCGAGACGGGACAGCCAGGCTATGGCTACACCTTC
.	TRBV6-6	TRBJ2-1	few	CASSTSVSLSEQFF	TGTGCCAGCAGTACCAGTGTTTCGTTGAGTGAGCAGTTCTTC
TRBD1	TRBV10-3	TRBJ2-2	.	CATGQGSGGELFF	TGTGCCACCGGACAGGGGTCAGGCGGGGAGCTGTTTTTT
.	TRBV4-2	TRBJ1-2	once	CASSQDRTVSYGYTF	TGTGCCAGCAGCCAAGATCGAACAGTGAGCTATGGCTACACCTTC
.	TRBV5-1	TRBJ1-4	.	CASSSLGATNEKLFF	TGCGCCAGCAGCTCGCTGGGAGCAACTAATGAAAAACTGTTTTTT
.	TRBV5-6	TRBJ2-2	.	CASSLSGAATGELFF	TGTGCCAGCAGCTTGTCCGGGGCGGCCACCGGGGAGCTGTTTTTT
.	TRBV4-1	TRBJ2-3	.	CASSLRDSTDTQYF	TGCGCCAGCAGCCTGCGGGACAGCACAGATACGCAGTATTTT
TRBD1	TRBV4-1	TRBJ1-5	.	CASSHDGTGPQPQHF	TGCGCCAGCAGCCATGATGGGACAGGACCTCAGCCCCAGCATTTT